This T cell receptor (beta chain) is from a study of OX40 agonist ivuxolimab in advanced cancers. Using immunoSEQ multiplex PCR, the repertoire was profiled, and TCRdb retains in-frame clones only, with some absent. The sample lists about 67,000 clones, more than 75% occurring once. The CDR3 runs 14 residues. Unmatched junction bases numbered 4, after V lost 4 bases and J lost 2 bases. The germline V gene has CDR1 MNHEY and CDR2 SVGAGI. Overall study results and limits: Partial responders treated at 0.1-3.0 mg/kg exhibited clonal expansion among the lowest measured.

Details on this clone: The antigen is unknown.

The V call is TRBV6-5, the J call TRBJ1-1, with 7 bases that match TRBD1. The sequences come from CD4+ or CD8+ T cells sorted from blood, collected in a trial of the OX40 agonist ivuxolimab. The source is an adult with an advanced solid tumor such as melanoma, head and neck, liver or kidney cancer. CDR3 sequence reads: CASSLQGSNTEAFF. CDR3 nucleotides: TGTGCCAGCAGTTTACAGGGGTCTAACACTGAAGCTTTCTTT.